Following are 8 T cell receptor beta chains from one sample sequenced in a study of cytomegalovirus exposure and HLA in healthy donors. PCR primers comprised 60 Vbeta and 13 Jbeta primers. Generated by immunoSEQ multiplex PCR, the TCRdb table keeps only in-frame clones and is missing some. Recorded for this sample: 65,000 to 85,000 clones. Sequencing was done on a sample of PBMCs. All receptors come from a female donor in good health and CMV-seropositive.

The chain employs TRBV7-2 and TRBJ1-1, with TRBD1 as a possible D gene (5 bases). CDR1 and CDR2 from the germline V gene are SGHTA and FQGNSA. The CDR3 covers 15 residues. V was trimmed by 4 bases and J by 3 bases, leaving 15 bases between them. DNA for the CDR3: TGTGCCAGCAGCTCCGCGGGACGGACTTACACTGAAGCTTTCTTT. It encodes CASSSAGRTYTEAFF.

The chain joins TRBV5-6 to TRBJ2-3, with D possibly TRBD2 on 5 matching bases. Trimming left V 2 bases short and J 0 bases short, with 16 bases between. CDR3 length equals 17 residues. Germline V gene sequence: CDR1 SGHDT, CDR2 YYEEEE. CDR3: CASSFRLEGVSTDTQYF. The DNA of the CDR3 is TGTGCCAGCAGCTTTCGGCTAGAGGGAGTAAGCACAGATACGCAGTATTTT.

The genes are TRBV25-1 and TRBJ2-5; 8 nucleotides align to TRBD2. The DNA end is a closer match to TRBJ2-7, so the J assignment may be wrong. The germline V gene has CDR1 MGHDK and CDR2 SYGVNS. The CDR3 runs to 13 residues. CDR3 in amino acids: CASSRGGSDEQYF. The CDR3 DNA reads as TGTGCCAGCAGCCGGGGGGGCAGTGACGAGCAGTACTTC.

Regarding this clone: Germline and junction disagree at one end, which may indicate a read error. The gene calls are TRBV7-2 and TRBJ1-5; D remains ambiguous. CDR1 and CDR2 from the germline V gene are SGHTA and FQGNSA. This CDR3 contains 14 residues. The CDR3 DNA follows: TGTGCCAGCAGCATCCAGGCAGGTAATCAGCACCAGCATTTT. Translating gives CASSIQAGNQHQHF.

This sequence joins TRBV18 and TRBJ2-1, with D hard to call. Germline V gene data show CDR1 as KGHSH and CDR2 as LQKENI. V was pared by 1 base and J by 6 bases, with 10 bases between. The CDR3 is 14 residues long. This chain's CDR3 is CASSPLRQSNEQFF. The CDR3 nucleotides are TGTGCCAGCTCACCACTTCGACAAAGCAATGAGCAGTTCTTC.

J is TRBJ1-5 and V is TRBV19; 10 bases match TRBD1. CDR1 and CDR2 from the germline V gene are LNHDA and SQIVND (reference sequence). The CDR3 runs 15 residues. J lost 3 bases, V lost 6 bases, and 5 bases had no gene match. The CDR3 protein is CASRGTGAYNQPQHF. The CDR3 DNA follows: TGTGCCAGTAGAGGGACAGGGGCATACAATCAGCCCCAGCATTTT. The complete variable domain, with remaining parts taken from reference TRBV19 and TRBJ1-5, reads DGGITQSPKYLFRKEGQNVTLSCEQNLNHDAMYWYRQDPGQGLRLIYYSQIVNDFQKGDIAEGYSVSREKKESFPLTVTSAQKNPTAFYLCASRGTGAYNQPQHFGDGTRLSIL.

CDR3 sequence: CASSPGLAGDHYNEQFF. CDR3 DNA: TGCGCCAGCAGTCCCGGACTAGCGGGAGACCATTACAATGAGCAGTTCTTC. The chain has TRBV10-1 and TRBJ2-1; 13 nucleotides match TRBD2. The germline CDR1 and CDR2 sequences are WNHNN and SYGVQD (reference sequence). The CDR3 spans 17 residues. V gave up 5 bases and J gave up 4 bases; unmatched junction bases: 8.

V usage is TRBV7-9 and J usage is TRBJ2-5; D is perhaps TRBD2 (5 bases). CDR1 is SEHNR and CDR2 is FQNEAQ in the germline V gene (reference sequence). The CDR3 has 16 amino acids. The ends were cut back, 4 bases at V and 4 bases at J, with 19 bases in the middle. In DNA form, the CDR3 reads TGTGCCAGCAGCTCCGGACTCCTGGAGGTGGGAGAGACCCAGTACTTC. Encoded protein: CASSSGLLEVGETQYF.